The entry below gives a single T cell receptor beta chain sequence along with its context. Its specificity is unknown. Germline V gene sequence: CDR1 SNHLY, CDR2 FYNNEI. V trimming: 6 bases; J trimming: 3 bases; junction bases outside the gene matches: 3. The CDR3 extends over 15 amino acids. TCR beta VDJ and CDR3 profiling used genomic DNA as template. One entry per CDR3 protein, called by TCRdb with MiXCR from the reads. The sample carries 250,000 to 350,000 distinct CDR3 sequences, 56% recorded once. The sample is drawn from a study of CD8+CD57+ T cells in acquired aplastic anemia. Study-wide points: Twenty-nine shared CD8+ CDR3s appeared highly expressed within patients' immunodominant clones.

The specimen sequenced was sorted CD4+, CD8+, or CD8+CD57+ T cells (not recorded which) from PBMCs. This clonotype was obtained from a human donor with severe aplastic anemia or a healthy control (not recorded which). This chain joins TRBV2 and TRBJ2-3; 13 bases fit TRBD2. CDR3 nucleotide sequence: TGTGCCAGCAGCCAGGGACTAGCGGGAACAGATACGCAGTATTTT. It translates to CASSQGLAGTDTQYF.